This T cell receptor beta chain came from a study of T cell changes during pregnancy in multiple sclerosis. Trimming removed 4 bases at V and 0 bases at J, with 10 bases between. This CDR3 is 14 amino acids long. The germline CDR1 and CDR2 sequences are MDHEN and SYDVKM. Profiled with immunoSEQ multiplex PCR; TCRdb holds only in-frame clones, not every one. The sample yields more than 45,000 clones, roughly 93% seen once. The chain carries TRBV28 and TRBJ2-7, with D perhaps TRBD2 (5 bases). The sample consisted of CD8+ T cells from peripheral blood mononuclear cells, taken in the second trimester of pregnancy. This clonotype originated in a female donor with multiple sclerosis, enrolled in a pregnancy study. CDR3 coding DNA: TGTGCCAGCAGTTCCTCGGGGTACTCCTACGAGCAGTACTTC. It yields the protein CASSSSGYSYEQYF.